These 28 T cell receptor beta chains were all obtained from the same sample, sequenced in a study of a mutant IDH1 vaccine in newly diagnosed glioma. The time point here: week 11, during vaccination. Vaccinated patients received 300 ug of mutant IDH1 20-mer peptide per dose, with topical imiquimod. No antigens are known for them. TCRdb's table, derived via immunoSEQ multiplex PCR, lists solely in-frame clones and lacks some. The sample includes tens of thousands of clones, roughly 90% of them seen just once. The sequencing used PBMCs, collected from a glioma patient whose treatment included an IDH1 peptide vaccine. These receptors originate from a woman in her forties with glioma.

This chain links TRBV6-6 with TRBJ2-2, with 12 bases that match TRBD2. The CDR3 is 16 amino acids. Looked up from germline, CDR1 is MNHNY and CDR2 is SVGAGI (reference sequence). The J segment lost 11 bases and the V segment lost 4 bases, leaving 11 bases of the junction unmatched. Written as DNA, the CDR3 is TGTGCCAGCAGTTTACCGACTAGCGGGGGAGGGAAAGAGCTGTTTTTT. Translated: CASSLPTSGGGKELFF.

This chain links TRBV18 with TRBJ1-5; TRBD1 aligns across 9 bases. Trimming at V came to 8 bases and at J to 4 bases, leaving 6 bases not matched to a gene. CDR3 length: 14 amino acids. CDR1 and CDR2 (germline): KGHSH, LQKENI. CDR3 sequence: CASRRGTGNQPQHF. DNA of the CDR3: TGTGCCAGCCGCCGGGGGACAGGGAATCAGCCCCAGCATTTT.

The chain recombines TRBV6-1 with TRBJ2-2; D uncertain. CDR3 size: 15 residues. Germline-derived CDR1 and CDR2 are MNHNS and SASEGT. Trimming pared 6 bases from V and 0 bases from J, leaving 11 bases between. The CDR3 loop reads CASRKGQANTGELFF. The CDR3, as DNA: TGTGCCAGCAGAAAAGGGCAGGCGAACACCGGGGAGCTGTTTTTT.

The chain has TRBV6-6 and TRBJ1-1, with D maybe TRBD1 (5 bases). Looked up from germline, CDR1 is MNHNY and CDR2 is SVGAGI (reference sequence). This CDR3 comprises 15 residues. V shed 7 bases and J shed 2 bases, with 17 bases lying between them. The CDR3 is CASKPLRGINTEAFF. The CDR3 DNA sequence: TGTGCCAGCAAACCGTTAAGGGGAATTAACACTGAAGCTTTCTTT.

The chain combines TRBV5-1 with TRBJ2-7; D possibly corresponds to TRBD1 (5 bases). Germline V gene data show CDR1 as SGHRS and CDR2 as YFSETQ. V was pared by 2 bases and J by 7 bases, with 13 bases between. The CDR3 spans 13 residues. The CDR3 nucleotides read TGCGCCAGCAGCTTCATATCAGGGTGGGAGCAGTACTTC. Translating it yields CASSFISGWEQYF. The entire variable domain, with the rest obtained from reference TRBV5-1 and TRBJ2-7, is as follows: KAGVTQTPRYLIKTRGQQVTLSCSPISGHRSVSWYQQTPGQGLQFLFEYFSETQRNKGNFPGRFSGRQFSNSRSEMNVSTLELGDSALYLCASSFISGWEQYFGPGTRLTVT.

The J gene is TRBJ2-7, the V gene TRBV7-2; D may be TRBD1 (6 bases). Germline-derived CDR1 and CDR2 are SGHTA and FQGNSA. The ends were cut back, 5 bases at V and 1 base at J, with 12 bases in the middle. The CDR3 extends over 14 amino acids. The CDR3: CASSENRVSYEQYF. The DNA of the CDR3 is TGTGCCAGCAGCGAAAACAGGGTTTCCTACGAGCAGTACTTC.

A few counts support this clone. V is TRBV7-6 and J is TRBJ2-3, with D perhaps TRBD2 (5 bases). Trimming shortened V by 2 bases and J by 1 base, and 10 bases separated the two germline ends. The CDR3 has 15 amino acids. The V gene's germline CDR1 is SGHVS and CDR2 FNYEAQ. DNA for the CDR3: TGTGCCAGCAGCTTACGGGAATACCGCACAGATACGCAGTATTTT. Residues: CASSLREYRTDTQYF.

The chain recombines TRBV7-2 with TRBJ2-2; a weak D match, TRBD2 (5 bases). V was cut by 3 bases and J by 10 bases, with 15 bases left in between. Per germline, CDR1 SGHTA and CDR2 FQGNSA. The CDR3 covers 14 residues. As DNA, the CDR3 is TGTGCCAGCAGCTTCGGACTGTCAGCGGTGGAGCTGTTTTTT. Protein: CASSFGLSAVELFF.

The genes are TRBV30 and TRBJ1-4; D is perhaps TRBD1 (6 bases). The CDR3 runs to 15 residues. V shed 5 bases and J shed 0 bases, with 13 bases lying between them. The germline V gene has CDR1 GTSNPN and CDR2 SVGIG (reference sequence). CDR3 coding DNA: TGTGCCTGGTCCCACAGGGTTGCAACTAATGAAAAACTGTTTTTT. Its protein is CAWSHRVATNEKLFF.

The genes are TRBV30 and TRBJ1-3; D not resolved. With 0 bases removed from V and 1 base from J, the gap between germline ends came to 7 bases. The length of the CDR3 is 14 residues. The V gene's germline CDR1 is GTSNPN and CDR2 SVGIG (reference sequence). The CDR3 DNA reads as TGTGCCTGGAGTGTAGTAGGGTCTGGAAACACCATATATTTT. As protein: CAWSVVGSGNTIYF.

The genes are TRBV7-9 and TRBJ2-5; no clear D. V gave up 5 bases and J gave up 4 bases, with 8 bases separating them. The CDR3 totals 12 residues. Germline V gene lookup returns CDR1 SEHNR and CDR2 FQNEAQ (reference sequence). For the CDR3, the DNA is TGTGCCAGCAGCCCAACCGGAGAGACCCAGTACTTC. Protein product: CASSPTGETQYF.

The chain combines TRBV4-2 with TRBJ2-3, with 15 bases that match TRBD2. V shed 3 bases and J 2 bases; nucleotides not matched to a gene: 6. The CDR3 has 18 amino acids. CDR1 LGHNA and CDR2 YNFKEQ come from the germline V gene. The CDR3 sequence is CASSQAGLAGGYTDTQYF. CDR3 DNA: TGTGCCAGCAGCCAGGCCGGACTAGCGGGAGGGTACACAGATACGCAGTATTTT.

Here the CDR3 DNA reads TGTGCCAGCAGGGATGGGGCGACGGGCTACACCTTC. It yields the protein CASRDGATGYTF. This chain uses TRBV6-1 with TRBJ1-2, with D possibly TRBD1 on 5 matching bases. This CDR3 contains 12 residues. Trimming removed 6 bases from V and 8 bases from J, with 13 bases in between. The V gene's germline CDR1 is MNHNS and CDR2 SASEGT.

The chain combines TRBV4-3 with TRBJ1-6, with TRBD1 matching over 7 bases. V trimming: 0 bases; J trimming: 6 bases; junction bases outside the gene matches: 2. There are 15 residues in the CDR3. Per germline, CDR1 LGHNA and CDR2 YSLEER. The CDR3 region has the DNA TGCGCCAGCAGCCAAGAATACAGGGGTAATTCACCCCTCCACTTT. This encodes CASSQEYRGNSPLHF.

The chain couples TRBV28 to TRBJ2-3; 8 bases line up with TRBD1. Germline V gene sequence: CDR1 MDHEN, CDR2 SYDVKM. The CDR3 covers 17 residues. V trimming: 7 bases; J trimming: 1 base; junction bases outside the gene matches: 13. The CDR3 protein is CASILRRGLFGTDTQYF. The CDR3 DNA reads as TGTGCCAGCATCTTGCGCAGGGGGCTTTTTGGCACAGATACGCAGTATTTT.

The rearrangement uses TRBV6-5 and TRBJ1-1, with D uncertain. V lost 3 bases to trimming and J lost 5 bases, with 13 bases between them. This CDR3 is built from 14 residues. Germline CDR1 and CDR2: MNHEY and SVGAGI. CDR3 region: CASSYEVGGTEAFF. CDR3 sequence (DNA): TGTGCCAGCAGTTATGAAGTCGGAGGGACTGAAGCTTTCTTT.

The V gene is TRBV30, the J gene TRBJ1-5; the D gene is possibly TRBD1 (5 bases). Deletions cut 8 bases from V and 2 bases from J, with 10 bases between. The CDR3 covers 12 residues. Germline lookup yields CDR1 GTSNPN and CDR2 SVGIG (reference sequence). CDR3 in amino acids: CAHGGGNQPQHF. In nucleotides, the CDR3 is TGTGCCCATGGGGGGGGCAATCAGCCCCAGCATTTT.

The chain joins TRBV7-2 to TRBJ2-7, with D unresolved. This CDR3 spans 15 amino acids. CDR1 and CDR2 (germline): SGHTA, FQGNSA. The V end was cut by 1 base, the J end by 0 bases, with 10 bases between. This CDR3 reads CASSLGSSFSYEQYF. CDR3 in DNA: TGTGCCAGCAGCTTAGGTTCCAGCTTCTCCTACGAGCAGTACTTC. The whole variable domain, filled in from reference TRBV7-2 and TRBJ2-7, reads GAGVSQSPSNKVTEKGKDVELRCDPISGHTALYWYRQSLGQGLEFLIYFQGNSAPDKSGLPSDRFSAERTGGSVSTLTIQRTQQEDSAVYLCASSLGSSFSYEQYFGPGTRLTVT.

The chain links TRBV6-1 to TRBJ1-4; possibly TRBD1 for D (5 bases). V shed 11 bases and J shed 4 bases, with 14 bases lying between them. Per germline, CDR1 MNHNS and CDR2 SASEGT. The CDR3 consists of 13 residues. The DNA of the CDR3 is TGTGCCGGTGGGACTGGAAATAATGAAAAACTGTTTTTT. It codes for CAGGTGNNEKLFF.

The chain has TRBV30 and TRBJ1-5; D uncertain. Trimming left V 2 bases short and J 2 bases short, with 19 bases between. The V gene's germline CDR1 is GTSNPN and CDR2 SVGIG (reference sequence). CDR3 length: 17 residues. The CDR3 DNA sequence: TGTGCCTGGAGTATTGGTTGGGAATTCAAGGGCAATCAGCCCCAGCATTTT. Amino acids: CAWSIGWEFKGNQPQHF.

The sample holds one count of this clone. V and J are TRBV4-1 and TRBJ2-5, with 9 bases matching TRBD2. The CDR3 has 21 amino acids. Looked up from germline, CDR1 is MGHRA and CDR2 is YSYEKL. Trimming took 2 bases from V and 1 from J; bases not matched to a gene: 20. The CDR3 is CASSQPGLRGGIQGTQETQYF. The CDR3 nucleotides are TGCGCCAGCAGCCAACCTGGTCTGCGGGGGGGGATCCAAGGGACCCAAGAGACCCAGTACTTC.

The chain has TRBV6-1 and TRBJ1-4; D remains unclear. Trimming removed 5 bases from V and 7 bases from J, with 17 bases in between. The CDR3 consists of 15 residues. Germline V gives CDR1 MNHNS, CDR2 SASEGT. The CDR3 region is CASSLIEGGGEKLFF. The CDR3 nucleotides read TGTGCCAGCAGTCTGATTGAGGGTGGTGGTGAAAAACTGTTTTTT.

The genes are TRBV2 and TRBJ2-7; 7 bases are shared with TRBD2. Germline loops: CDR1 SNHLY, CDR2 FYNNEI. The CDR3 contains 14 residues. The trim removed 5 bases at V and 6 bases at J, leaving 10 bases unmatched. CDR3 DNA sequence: TGTGCCAGCAGTACGAGCGGGGCCCCCCCCGAGCAGTACTTC. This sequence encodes CASSTSGAPPEQYF.

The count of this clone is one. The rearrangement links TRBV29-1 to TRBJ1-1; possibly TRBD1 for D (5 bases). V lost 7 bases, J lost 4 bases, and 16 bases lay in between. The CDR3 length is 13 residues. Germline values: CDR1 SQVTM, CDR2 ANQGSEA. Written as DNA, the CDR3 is TGCAGCGGGGTAGGTGGGGGGAGCACTGAAGCTTTCTTT. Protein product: CSGVGGGSTEAFF.

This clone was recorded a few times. CDR3: CASSEGRTYGEAFF. The CDR3 DNA sequence: TGTGCCAGCAGTGAAGGCAGGACTTACGGTGAAGCTTTCTTT. The rearrangement joins TRBV2 to TRBJ1-1; the D is unclear. This CDR3 has 14 residues. Germline V gene lookup returns CDR1 SNHLY and CDR2 FYNNEI. V gave up 1 base and J gave up 7 bases, with 13 bases separating them.

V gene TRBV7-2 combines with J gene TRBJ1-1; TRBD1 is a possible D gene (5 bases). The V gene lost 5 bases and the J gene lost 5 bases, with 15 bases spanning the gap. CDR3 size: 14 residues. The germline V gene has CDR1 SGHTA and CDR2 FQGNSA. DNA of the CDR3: TGTGCCAGCAGCCCACAGGCTTCGGGAACTGAAGCTTTCTTT. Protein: CASSPQASGTEAFF.

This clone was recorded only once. DNA for the CDR3: TGCGCCAGCAGCCTAACCGGGACAGATCAAGAGACCCAGTACTTC. Amino acids: CASSLTGTDQETQYF. The chain carries TRBV4-3 and TRBJ2-5; TRBD1 matches at 7 bases. The CDR3 consists of 15 residues. The germline gives CDR1 LGHNA, CDR2 YSLEER. Trimming took 4 bases from V and 2 from J; bases not matched to a gene: 7.

CDR3 coding DNA: TGTGCCAGTACTTGGGGACTAAGAAACACCATATATTTT. Translating it yields CASTWGLRNTIYF. The rearrangement uses TRBV19 and TRBJ1-3; D is possibly TRBD1 (5 bases). The CDR3 extends over 13 amino acids. CDR1 is LNHDA and CDR2 is SQIVND in the germline V gene (reference sequence). With 7 bases removed from V and 5 bases from J, the gap between germline ends came to 12 bases.